Presented here are 20 T cell receptor beta chains from one specimen sequenced in a study of blood T cell repertoires in COVID-19. The table came from immunoSEQ multiplex PCR; TCRdb's copy has only in-frame clones and leaves some out. The sample shows a few hundred thousand clones, 80% to 90% of them seen only once. The source material was PBMCs or T cells enriched from blood (not recorded which). Every receptor here comes from a man aged 40-49 years who had recovered from COVID-19.

The V call is TRBV2, the J call TRBJ2-3; 9 nucleotides align to TRBD2. After removal of 1 base from V and 5 bases from J, the junction contained 4 bases not matched to a gene. The V gene's germline CDR1 is SNHLY and CDR2 FYNNEI. This CDR3 comprises 15 residues. In nucleotides, the CDR3 is TGTGCCAGCAGTGAAGGGACTAGCGTGATAGATACGCAGTATTTT. It specifies CASSEGTSVIDTQYF.

This chain joins TRBV4-1 and TRBJ1-1, with 7 nucleotides matching TRBD1. There are 14 residues in the CDR3. V gave up 3 bases and J gave up 8 bases; unmatched junction bases: 9. The germline V gene has CDR1 MGHRA and CDR2 YSYEKL. CDR3 DNA sequence: TGCGCCAGCAGCCAGGCGACGGGACAGTCGGAAGCTTTCTTT. Translation gives CASSQATGQSEAFF.

In its sample, this clone was seen a few times. This chain joins TRBV3-1 (or the pseudogene TRBV3-2) and TRBJ2-7, with D possibly matching TRBD2 (6 bases). The germline V gene encodes CDR1 LGHDT and CDR2 YNNKEL (reference sequence). CDR3 length: 16 amino acids. Between the trimmed V and J ends, which lost 5 bases and 4 bases, there was a span of 21 bases. The CDR3 sequence: CASSILRGLGKYEQYF. In DNA, the CDR3 is TGTGCCAGCAGCATTCTTCGGGGACTCGGGAAATACGAGCAGTACTTC.

The chain joins TRBV27 to TRBJ2-3, with D unresolved. Germline V CDR1 and CDR2: MNHEY, SMNVEV (reference sequence). V shed 6 bases and J shed 6 bases, with 7 bases lying between them. CDR3 length equals 11 residues. The CDR3 spells CASSGFDTQYF. In DNA, the CDR3 is TGTGCCAGCAGCGGTTTCGATACGCAGTATTTT.

The rearrangement links TRBV19 to TRBJ1-5, with D tentatively TRBD1 (5 bases). Germline values: CDR1 LNHDA, CDR2 SQIVND (reference sequence). The CDR3 is made up of 16 amino acids. Trimming pared 3 bases from V and 1 base from J, leaving 13 bases between. The CDR3 reads CASSILGEGSNQPQHF. CDR3 bases: TGTGCCAGTAGTATCCTCGGGGAGGGGAGCAATCAGCCCCAGCATTTT.

The V and J genes are TRBV27 and TRBJ1-1, with 9 bases matching TRBD1. CDR1 and CDR2 (germline): MNHEY, SMNVEV (reference sequence). Trimming removed 6 bases from V and 1 base from J; junction bases left unmatched: 0. The CDR3 consists of 13 residues. The CDR3 sequence: CASRGQGNTEAFF. The CDR3 nucleotides read TGTGCCAGCAGGGGACAGGGGAACACTGAAGCTTTCTTT.

This clone was found once. V gene TRBV7-8 combines with J gene TRBJ2-5; weak D call: TRBD2 (6 bases). The CDR3 runs 17 residues. Germline V gene sequence: CDR1 SGHVS, CDR2 FQNEAQ. V gave up 3 bases and J gave up 0 bases, with 17 bases separating them. The chain's CDR3 is CASSLRLATDNQETQYF. CDR3 coding DNA: TGTGCCAGCAGCTTGCGGCTAGCGACAGACAACCAAGAGACCCAGTACTTC.

The V call is TRBV19, the J call TRBJ1-2; no clear D gene. Trimming took 8 bases from V and 1 from J, leaving 8 bases between them. This CDR3 spans 12 amino acids. The germline V gene has CDR1 LNHDA and CDR2 SQIVND (reference sequence). The CDR3 loop reads CASSRNNYGYTF. The DNA for the CDR3 is TGTGCCAGTTCCAGGAATAACTATGGCTACACCTTC.

The chain employs TRBV6-5 and TRBJ2-7; 8 bases line up with TRBD1. CDR1 MNHEY and CDR2 SVGAGI come from the germline V gene. V shed 1 base, J shed 1 base, and the junction held 6 bases outside the gene matches. This CDR3 is 16 amino acids long. CDR3 protein: CASSYYGTGSSYEQYF. The CDR3 region has the DNA TGTGCCAGCAGTTACTACGGGACAGGTTCTTCCTACGAGCAGTACTTC.

The chain uses TRBV5-1 and TRBJ1-2; 7 bases agree with TRBD1. Germline CDR1 reads SGHRS; CDR2 reads YFSETQ. The V gene end was trimmed by 6 bases and the J gene end by 6 bases; junction bases not matched to a gene: 8. The CDR3 has 13 residues. The CDR3 sequence is CASKRGGEDGYTF. The DNA for the CDR3 is TGCGCCAGCAAAAGAGGGGGCGAGGATGGCTACACCTTC.

V is TRBV18 and J is TRBJ2-1; 8 bases are a match to TRBD1. This CDR3 region has 13 residues. V lost 3 bases and J lost 6; bases outside the gene matches: 1. The V gene's germline CDR1 is KGHSH and CDR2 LQKENI. CDR3 coding DNA: TGTGCCAGCTCACCTGGACAGGGCAATGAGCAGTTCTTC. This translates into CASSPGQGNEQFF.

The CDR3 reads CASSQELAGDAVETQYF. DNA for the CDR3: TGTGCCAGCAGCCAAGAGTTGGCAGGGGACGCTGTGGAGACCCAGTACTTC. The chain recombines TRBV3-1 (or the pseudogene TRBV3-2) with TRBJ2-5, with D possibly being TRBD1 (6 bases). The CDR3 sequence is 17 residues long. The V gene lost 0 bases and the J gene lost 5 bases, with 19 bases spanning the gap. The germline gives CDR1 LGHDT, CDR2 YNNKEL (reference sequence).

This chain connects TRBV5-4 to TRBJ2-7; 11 bases match TRBD2. Germline V gene lookup returns CDR1 SGHNT and CDR2 YYREEE (reference sequence). The ends lost 5 bases at V and 5 bases at J; junction bases unmatched: 9. This CDR3 has 15 residues. CDR3 DNA: TGTGCCAGCAGTCTAGCGGGGGGACTGAGTGACGAGCAGTACTTC. As protein: CASSLAGGLSDEQYF. The full variable domain, with the rest looked up from reference TRBV5-4 and TRBJ2-7, is ETGVTQSPTHLIKTRGQQVTLRCSSQSGHNTVSWYQQALGQGPQFIFQYYREEENGRGNFPPRFSGLQFPNYSSELNVNALELDDSALYLCASSLAGGLSDEQYFGPGTRLTVT.

This clone was picked up one time. The V gene is TRBV29-1, the J gene TRBJ2-2; D may match TRBD1 or TRBD2 (5 bases each). V shed 7 bases and J shed 7 bases, with 10 bases lying between them. Germline V gives CDR1 SQVTM, CDR2 ANQGSEA. This CDR3 has 11 amino acids. For the CDR3, the DNA is TGCAGCGGGGGGAGAGTCGGGGAGCTGTTTTTT. It yields the protein CSGGRVGELFF.

The V and J genes are TRBV27 and TRBJ1-6, with TRBD1 identical over 8 bases. The junction had 10 bases not matched to a gene; V was cut back by 4 bases and J by 11 bases. Germline CDR1 is MNHEY and CDR2 is SMNVEV (reference sequence). CDR3 length: 15 amino acids. CDR3 bases: TGTGCCAGCAGTTATCGGACAGGGACTAAGGCACCCCTCCACTTT. As protein: CASSYRTGTKAPLHF.

J is TRBJ1-1 and V is TRBV21-1; the table calls TRBD1, which could not be checked here. TRBV21-1 is described as a pseudogene. The CDR3 totals 16 residues. CDR3 residues: CASSKVVQGLYTEAFF. Written as DNA, the CDR3 is TGTGCCAGCAGCAAAGTTGTACAGGGCCTTTACACTGAAGCTTTCTTT.

This clone was detected only a few times. The rearrangement uses TRBV6-5 and TRBJ2-7; 12 bases agree with TRBD2. Germline CDR1 reads MNHEY; CDR2 reads SVGAGI. Trimming removed 4 bases from V and 4 bases from J; junction bases left unmatched: 8. This CDR3 has 16 amino acids. The CDR3 is CASSSSSGRELYEQYF. CDR3 DNA: TGTGCCAGCAGTTCCTCTAGCGGGAGGGAGTTATACGAGCAGTACTTC.

This chain links TRBV7-9 with TRBJ1-1, with D maybe TRBD1 (6 bases). The CDR3 length is 12 residues. Germline loops: CDR1 SEHNR, CDR2 FQNEAQ (reference sequence). Trimming left V 5 bases short and J 11 bases short, with 15 bases between. The chain's CDR3 is CASSQQGVWAFF. The CDR3 nucleotides read TGTGCCAGCAGCCAACAGGGAGTATGGGCTTTCTTT.

The chain combines TRBV27 with TRBJ2-5, with 15 nucleotides matching TRBD2. From germline, CDR1 is MNHEY and CDR2 SMNVEV (reference sequence). CDR3 length: 17 amino acids. Losses at the gene ends were 4 bases for V and 4 bases for J; bases not matched to a gene: 7. CDR3 DNA sequence: TGTGCCAGCAGTTCTTGGACTAGCGGGAGGGTTGGAGAGACCCAGTACTTC. Translated, it gives CASSSWTSGRVGETQYF.

This clone is a singleton in its sample. The V and J genes are TRBV7-9 and TRBJ1-6; 7 nucleotides line up with TRBD1. CDR3 length equals 15 residues. CDR1 and CDR2 (germline): SEHNR, FQNEAQ (reference sequence). The ends lost 5 bases at V and 6 bases at J; junction bases unmatched: 7. The CDR3 reads CASSPWDSSNSPLHF. The CDR3 coding sequence is TGTGCCAGCAGCCCCTGGGACAGCTCTAATTCACCCCTCCACTTT.